This T cell receptor beta chain came from a study of blood T cell repertoires in COVID-19. The overall study: Sources were T cells, B-cell-depleted T cells, or PBMCs; the material itself was cDNA or gDNA.

Methods used by the authors: The authors estimated nucleated cell counts from reference gene primer amplification. Produced via immunoSEQ multiplex PCR; TCRdb's table is partial and in-frame only. V and J calls and clone size are as listed in that table; D and trimming were resolved from the DNA. The data show roughly 380,000 clones, with about 92% seen just once and 3% to 4.5% held by the top ten. Seattle enrolled patients during active infection and tracked them longitudinally. The CDR3 totals 14 residues. The germline V gene encodes CDR1 LNHDA and CDR2 SQIVND (reference sequence). V was cut by 5 bases and J by 4 bases, with 11 bases left in between.

Sequences were obtained from peripheral blood. The receptor was isolated from a woman aged 60-75 years with COVID-19, enrolled during active disease. J is TRBJ1-4 and V is TRBV19; D unresolved. CDR3 in amino acids: CASSSGSGNEKLFF. The CDR3 coding sequence is TGTGCCAGTAGTTCGGGGAGCGGTAATGAAAAACTGTTTTTT.